This section outlines one T cell receptor beta chain sequence together with its context. The germline V gene has CDR1 LGHNA and CDR2 YNFKEQ. The V gene end was trimmed by 4 bases and the J gene end by 2 bases; junction bases not matched to a gene: 8. The CDR3 extends over 15 amino acids. Produced via immunoSEQ multiplex PCR; TCRdb's table is partial and in-frame only. The sample records tens of thousands of clones, around 90% being singletons. The sample belongs to a study of technical replicates of blood from several donors. This chain links TRBV4-2 with TRBJ2-7; TRBD1 aligns across 7 bases. This receptor was identified in a human donor in good health. Sequencing was carried out using T cells isolated from PBMCs. The CDR3 protein is CASSRSTGEAYEQYF. CDR3 DNA sequence: TGTGCCAGCAGCCGCTCAACAGGGGAAGCCTACGAGCAGTACTTC.